This T cell receptor beta chain appears in the sequencing data of a study of T cell repertoires in cytomegalovirus infection. Study at large: Public TCR beta signatures provided an indication of both CMV infection and a matching HLA type.

The CDR3 length is 12 residues. Germline V gives CDR1 LGHNT, CDR2 FRNRAP. V was shortened by 9 bases and J by 7 bases, with 15 bases between the two germline ends. TCRdb called the reads again in MiXCR, with one record for every CDR3 protein. The data show 480,000 or so distinct CDR3 sequences, with about 11% seen just once and roughly 10% held by the top ten. This TCR was sampled from a human donor in good health (CMV status not recorded). Some clones in this sample may be carry-over from other donors' samples. The rearrangement uses TRBV12-5 and TRBJ1-1, with D possibly TRBD1 on 6 matching bases. Specimen: PBMCs. In DNA form, the CDR3 reads TGTGCTAGCGCCCCAAGCAGGGGTGAAGCTTTCTTT. Encoded protein: CASAPSRGEAFF.